The 20 T cell receptor beta chains in this list originate from one sample, sequenced in a study of CD8 T cells in Susac syndrome. A quantity of about 0.45 to 1 ug RNA underwent reverse transcription using random hexamers. TCRdb recomputed calls from the immunoSEQ multiplex PCR reads with MiXCR, one row per CDR3 protein. The sample has about 180,000 distinct CDR3 sequences; approximately 95% are singletons. The source material was CD8+ T cells from PBMCs. The receptors come from a human donor with multiple sclerosis.

The chain combines TRBV28 with TRBJ2-1, with 12 bases matching TRBD2. The CDR3 covers 16 residues. In germline, CDR1 is MDHEN, CDR2 SYDVKM. The trim removed 4 bases at V and 5 bases at J, leaving 6 bases unmatched. The CDR3 bases are TGTGCCAGCAGTTGGGGGACTAGCGGGTGGGACAATGAGCAGTTCTTC. This gives the protein CASSWGTSGWDNEQFF.

This chain uses TRBV20-1 with TRBJ2-5, with 13 bases that match TRBD2. V shed 6 bases and J 9 bases; nucleotides not matched to a gene: 10. This CDR3 is 14 amino acids long. CDR1 and CDR2 (germline): DFQATT, SNEGSKA (reference sequence). CDR3 bases: TGCAGTGCCCGACTAGCGGGGGGCGCCGCTGCCCAGTACTTC. It encodes CSARLAGGAAAQYF.

This chain joins TRBV2 and TRBJ1-3; D not resolved. V lost 2 bases and J 2 bases, leaving 10 bases between the germline ends. Germline CDR1 and CDR2: SNHLY and FYNNEI. The CDR3 has 15 residues. CDR3 in amino acids: CASSEYPGAGNTIYF. As DNA, the CDR3 is TGTGCCAGCAGTGAATATCCGGGAGCTGGAAACACCATATATTTT. The complete variable domain, with remaining parts taken from reference TRBV2 and TRBJ1-3, reads EPEVTQTPSHQVTQMGQEVILRCVPISNHLYFYWYRQILGQKVEFLVSFYNNEISEKSEIFDDQFSVERPDGSNFTLKIRSTKLEDSAMYFCASSEYPGAGNTIYFGEGSWLTVV.

This clonotype was counted a single time. The chain couples TRBV20-1 to TRBJ1-2; tentatively, D is TRBD1 (5 bases). V dropped 6 bases and J dropped 4 bases, with 15 bases sitting between them. The CDR3 runs to 13 residues. Germline CDR1 reads DFQATT; CDR2 reads SNEGSKA (reference sequence). The CDR3 loop reads CSAGDPPSYGYTF. Written as DNA, the CDR3 is TGCAGTGCAGGGGACCCTCCTTCCTATGGCTACACCTTC.

The chain links TRBV28 to TRBJ2-7; D is uncertain. Germline-derived CDR1 and CDR2 are MDHEN and SYDVKM. With 7 bases removed from V and 0 bases from J, the gap between germline ends came to 16 bases. The CDR3 length is 15 residues. CDR3 sequence: CASTSSPRSSYEQYF. CDR3 bases: TGTGCCAGCACCTCGTCGCCAAGGAGCTCCTACGAGCAGTACTTC.

The chain carries TRBV2 and TRBJ2-7, with D possibly matching TRBD2 (6 bases). Germline V gene data show CDR1 as SNHLY and CDR2 as FYNNEI. The CDR3 length is 12 residues. The ends were cut back, 10 bases at V and 3 bases at J, with 13 bases in the middle. The CDR3 bases are TGTGCCACCCGCGGGGCTCTCTACGAGCAGTACTTC. This gives the protein CATRGALYEQYF.

On this clonotype itself: The limits of the CDR3 on the DNA are not certain, so only TCRdb's listed CDR3 is given. The V call is TRBV21-1, the J call TRBJ2-7; TRBD1, the D gene given by the table, was not confirmed from the DNA. TRBV21-1 is labeled a pseudogene. The CDR3 totals 17 residues, both ends included. This CDR3 is CASSKDWGWGSRYEQYF.

CDR3 sequence (DNA): TGTGCCAGCAGTTTAGATTGGGAATCGAATGAGCAGTTCTTC. Translating it yields CASSLDWESNEQFF. The chain couples TRBV27 to TRBJ2-1, with no clear D. V was trimmed by 2 bases and J by 7 bases, leaving 12 bases between them. CDR3 length equals 14 residues. Germline assignment: CDR1 MNHEY and CDR2 SMNVEV (reference sequence).

The DNA for the CDR3 is TGCGCCAGCAGCTCAAGCGGGGCGGGGGAGACCCAGTACTTC. Its translation: CASSSSGAGETQYF. The chain is built from TRBV5-1 and TRBJ2-5; TRBD2 matches at 7 bases. The V segment lost 3 bases and the J segment 5 bases; nucleotides outside the gene matches: 7. This CDR3 contains 14 residues. The germline gives CDR1 SGHRS, CDR2 YFSETQ.

The chain uses TRBV4-1 and TRBJ2-1; TRBD2 agrees at 8 bases. This CDR3 has 14 residues. With V trimmed by 5 bases and J by 9 bases, 9 bases remained unmatched. Germline V gives CDR1 MGHRA, CDR2 YSYEKL. The CDR3 region has the DNA TGCGCCAGCAGCTTCCGCGGGACTAGGGGTGAGCAGTTCTTC. Amino acid sequence: CASSFRGTRGEQFF.

The chain is built from TRBV20-1 and TRBJ1-5; D is unresolved. Trimming pared 1 base from V and 8 bases from J, leaving 9 bases between. This CDR3 region has 12 residues. Germline V gene sequence: CDR1 DFQATT, CDR2 SNEGSKA (reference sequence). Here the CDR3 reads CSARGGREPQHF. The CDR3 DNA sequence: TGCAGTGCTAGAGGAGGGAGGGAGCCCCAGCATTTT.

The rearrangement links TRBV7-9 to TRBJ2-7; D may correspond to TRBD1 or TRBD2 (5 bases each). This CDR3 region has 14 residues. Germline CDR1 and CDR2: SEHNR and FQNEAQ (reference sequence). Trimming left V 1 base short and J 5 bases short, with 12 bases between. The DNA of the CDR3 is TGTGCCAGCAGCTTAGGAGGGGAATGGGACGAGCAGTACTTC. It is translated as CASSLGGEWDEQYF.

V gene TRBV5-4 combines with J gene TRBJ2-7, with D uncertain. Trimming pared 2 bases from V and 1 base from J, leaving 7 bases between. This CDR3 spans 13 amino acids. Germline loops: CDR1 SGHNT, CDR2 YYREEE (reference sequence). Here the CDR3 DNA reads TGTGCCAGCAGCTTCCTTGGATCCTACGAGCAGTACTTC. It codes for CASSFLGSYEQYF.

This chain links TRBV29-1 with TRBJ2-7, with 8 bases aligning to TRBD1. This CDR3 has 16 amino acids. Per the germline V gene, CDR1 is SQVTM and CDR2 is ANQGSEA. With V trimmed by 7 bases and J by 8 bases, 22 bases remained unmatched. CDR3 sequence (DNA): TGCAGCGCTATTCCGACAGGGGCGAATTCTCTACCCCAGCAGTACTTC. As protein: CSAIPTGANSLPQQYF.

The chain uses TRBV30 and TRBJ2-3, with D uncertain. V was shortened by 1 base and J by 2 bases, with 19 bases between the two germline ends. Germline CDR1 is GTSNPN and CDR2 is SVGIG (reference sequence). This CDR3 region has 17 residues. The CDR3 loop is CAWSGPIGEIFTDTQYF. As DNA, the CDR3 is TGTGCCTGGAGTGGGCCCATTGGGGAAATCTTCACAGATACGCAGTATTTT.

This clonotype was counted between two and nine times. The rearrangement joins TRBV6-5 to TRBJ2-7; weak D call: TRBD1 (5 bases). V lost 2 bases to trimming and J lost 0 bases, with 8 bases between them. This CDR3 is built from 14 residues. Germline V gives CDR1 MNHEY, CDR2 SVGAGI. CDR3 amino acids: CASSYTGTSYEQYF. The DNA of the CDR3 is TGTGCCAGCAGTTACACAGGTACCTCCTACGAGCAGTACTTC.

The V and J genes are TRBV11-2 and TRBJ1-1; 7 bases map to TRBD1. The ends lost 2 bases at V and 3 bases at J; junction bases unmatched: 12. The CDR3 runs 17 residues. Germline lookup yields CDR1 SGHAT and CDR2 FQNNGV. The CDR3 sequence is CASSLIGTVGDDTEAFF. CDR3 nucleotides: TGTGCCAGCAGCTTAATTGGGACAGTGGGGGACGACACTGAAGCTTTCTTT.

CDR3 nucleotides: TGTGCCAGCAGTTACCAGGGAAAGGGTTCACCCCTCCACTTT. Protein sequence: CASSYQGKGSPLHF. The chain is built from TRBV5-6 and TRBJ1-6; TRBD1 is a possible D gene (5 bases). V lost 5 bases, J lost 9 bases, and 15 bases lay in between. There are 14 residues in the CDR3. Germline V gene data show CDR1 as SGHDT and CDR2 as YYEEEE. Combining the CDR3 with reference TRBV5-6 and TRBJ1-6 gives the whole variable domain DAGVTQSPTHLIKTRGQQVTLRCSPKSGHDTVSWYQQALGQGPQFIFQYYEEEERQRGNFPDRFSGHQFPNYSSELNVNALLLGDSALYLCASSYQGKGSPLHFGNGTRLTVT.

V is TRBV11-2 and J is TRBJ1-6, with D possibly being TRBD1 (5 bases). Deletions cut 0 bases from V and 12 bases from J, with 15 bases between. CDR1 is SGHAT and CDR2 is FQNNGV in the germline V gene. The CDR3 runs to 15 residues. The CDR3 sequence is CASSLEGGTHEPLHF. The CDR3 coding sequence is TGTGCCAGCAGCTTAGAGGGGGGAACACATGAACCCCTCCACTTT.

The rearrangement joins TRBV4-2 to TRBJ2-5, with 12 positions matching TRBD2. CDR3 length: 17 residues. Germline assignment: CDR1 LGHNA and CDR2 YNFKEQ. V trimming: 4 bases; J trimming: 5 bases; junction bases outside the gene matches: 11. This chain's CDR3 is CASSPKTSGGFRETQYF. The CDR3 region has the DNA TGTGCCAGCAGCCCGAAGACTAGCGGGGGTTTCCGGGAGACCCAGTACTTC.